The clone carrying this T cell receptor beta chain was picked up a small number of times. What it binds is unknown. These data originate in a study of beta chain features in type 1 diabetes. General study findings and limits: The study left unresolved whether HLA type influences TCRB rearrangement. A PCR bias possibly favoring shorter templates would apply equally to patients and controls. An over-representation of cells with high TCR expression could result from cDNA sequencing. All four CD4+ subsets from Type 1 diabetes patients carried moderately but significantly shorter TCRB CDR3s.

Markers CD45RO/CCR7/CD25/CD127/CD95/CD27 served to sort CD4+ naive, central memory, regulatory and stem cell-like memory cells. CDR1 is SGHNT and CDR2 is YYREEE in the germline V gene (reference sequence). J was trimmed by 0 bases and V by 4 bases; bases with no gene match: 7. This CDR3 is 16 amino acids long. The isolated RNA, all of it, was reverse transcribed, so expressed TCRB transcripts were what got sequenced. Repertoires were generated with immunoSEQ multiplex PCR, while TCRdb's copy carries only in-frame clones and drops some. The sample shows under 300,000 clones, around 24% of them seen only once.

This sequence was found in a woman younger than 45 with type 1 diabetes. The sequenced sample was naive CD4+ T cells from blood. The chain couples TRBV5-4 to TRBJ2-1; 7 bases agree with TRBD2. CDR3 residues: CASSGAGESSYNEQFF. The CDR3 bases are TGTGCCAGCAGCGGGGCGGGAGAGAGCTCCTACAATGAGCAGTTCTTC. The whole variable domain, filled in from reference TRBV5-4 and TRBJ2-1, reads ETGVTQSPTHLIKTRGQQVTLRCSSQSGHNTVSWYQQALGQGPQFIFQYYREEENGRGNFPPRFSGLQFPNYSSELNVNALELDDSALYLCASSGAGESSYNEQFFGPGTRLTVL.